The source of this T cell receptor beta chain is a study of T cell responses to AZD1222 COVID-19 vaccine listed by TCRdb under 2021. Regarding the research as a whole: AZD1222 recipients with second doses at about 4 weeks or about 12 weeks were pooled, because spike-specific TCR depth and breadth did not differ between schedules. A total of about 240 trial participants underwent TCR sequencing, of whom about 200 received two doses of AZD1222 and about 25 received two doses of the MenACWY control vaccine. Trial participants were enrolled by age into 18-55, 56-69 and 70-plus year subgroups, with about 150, 28 and 57 TCR-sequenced participants respectively. What the work shows at the level of the full study, not this receptor alone: Nearly half of unique spike-specific TCRs reportedly recognized epitopes outside regions mutated in the B.1.351 and B.1.1.7 variants. In the small 56-69-year group, the increase in depth fell short of significance, most likely because of low power. Conclusions about previously exposed vaccinees are limited because only a handful of AZD1222 recipients were SARS-CoV-2 seropositive at baseline. Spike-specific TCR breadth and depth rose significantly after two AZD1222 doses compared with day 0 and with MenACWY recipients. No day 14 peak-response samples were available, so repertoires were characterized only after the peak T cell response. The vaccine-associated CD4 TCRs covered the entire spike protein, and the dominant responses fell in regions 160-218 and 743-854. Participants were mostly white British, with more females than males. The authors suggested clonal diversity may have been underestimated.

For CDR1 and CDR2, the germline V gene lists MGHRA and YSYEKL. V sheds 1 base and J sheds 4 bases, leaving 11 bases between their ends. The CDR3 numbers 14 residues from cysteine through valine. Only the CDR3 region is kept as DNA, spanning 42 bases read in frame from base 1. The CDR3 regions of human TCRbeta chains were analyzed by immunosequencing. The authors' pipeline ran thus. TCRs in the repertoires were compared against a reference library of SARS-CoV-2-specific TCRs that had been generated with the MIRA antigen-specificity platform. Breadth was defined as the fraction of unique TCRs that were SARS-CoV-2-associated. Depth was defined as the fraction of total T cells that were SARS-CoV-2-associated. Using the MIRA data, each spike-specific TCR was assigned both to the spike region to which the TCR was reactive and to a CD4 or CD8 class. Log10-transformed breadth and depth values were compared by one-way ANOVA with Sidak's multiple comparisons tests. TCRdb took over this immuneACCESS table, retaining in-frame rearrangements with V and J assigned. Such tables are incomplete; in checked studies, under half of the missing clones stem from an unresolved V gene, and the remainder is unexplained. From that table come the V and J calls and clone size; the DNA was used to work out D and trimming. The table for this sample lists approximately 170,000 clones; 75% to 90% of them were counted only once. In total, the top ten clones hold about 6.9% of the sample.

The label giving this sample's time point can be read as: baseline before first vaccination. Samples from vaccinated people were obtained from the UK trials COV001 and COV002, which included a single-blind randomized controlled phase 2/3 trial of AZD1222 (ChAdOx1 nCoV-19) in healthy adults. For TCRbeta chain sequencing, PBMC samples from trial participants were taken at day 0 and at day 28 after the second dose. To note about this clone: The antigen it binds to is not known. Base qualities are not at hand, and no much larger clone is one base apart.

This TCR was sampled from an adult in good health. Recombination linked TRBV4-1 to TRBJ2-7; the best D guess is TRBD1, with 5 bases matching. Sample: peripheral blood, taken on day 0 of AZD1222 vaccination. The nucleotide sequence reads as follows: TGCGCCAGCAGCCAAGCGGCAGGGAATTACGAGCAGTACGTC. Translated, this is CASSQAAGNYEQYV.